Each of the 32 T cell receptor beta chains below was sequenced from the same sample in a study of glioma-infiltrating T cells after dendritic cell vaccination. Profiled with immunoSEQ multiplex PCR; TCRdb holds only in-frame clones, not every one. This sample yields tens of thousands of clones, of which about 89% are seen a single time; 9.5% to 13% belongs to the top ten. Regarding time point: after dendritic cell vaccination, including at tumor progression/relapse. Sequenced here: blood, sampled after dendritic cell vaccination. All receptors come from a human donor with glioblastoma.

The chain carries TRBV5-1 and TRBJ2-5, with D maybe TRBD2 (5 bases). The J call may be incorrect, as the DNA end agrees better with TRBJ2-7. In germline, CDR1 is SGHRS, CDR2 YFSETQ. The CDR3 is 14 amino acids. CDR3 DNA sequence: TGCGCCAGCAGCGAGGGTCTTAGCTCCTACGAGCAGTACTTC. As protein: CASSEGLSSYEQYF.

The chain combines TRBV5-4 with TRBJ2-7, with D unclear. CDR1 SGHNT and CDR2 YYREEE come from the germline V gene (reference sequence). This CDR3 has 14 amino acids. V gave up 0 bases and J gave up 2 bases, with 9 bases separating them. The DNA for the CDR3 is TGTGCCAGCAGCTTGGCCGACGGAGCCTACGAGCAGTACTTC. Protein product: CASSLADGAYEQYF.

The J gene is TRBJ1-4, the V gene TRBV4-3; 8 bases match TRBD1. The CDR3 length is 16 residues. The germline gives CDR1 LGHNA, CDR2 YSLEER. J lost 2 bases, V lost 0 bases, and 2 bases had no gene match. The CDR3 DNA follows: TGCGCCAGCAGCCAAGACAGGGGGCGGACTAATGAAAAACTGTTTTTT. It encodes CASSQDRGRTNEKLFF.

The chain couples TRBV19 to TRBJ1-3; tentative D call: TRBD1 (5 bases). The V end was cut by 3 bases, the J end by 0 bases, with 9 bases between. Germline values: CDR1 LNHDA, CDR2 SQIVND (reference sequence). This CDR3 has 15 amino acids. For the CDR3, the DNA is TGTGCCAGTAGTATCATAGGGGTCTCTGGAAACACCATATATTTT. It is translated as CASSIIGVSGNTIYF.

The chain combines TRBV5-1 with TRBJ2-2; 10 bases fit TRBD2. Germline trimming cut 3 bases from V and 5 bases from J; bases unmatched to any gene: 7. The CDR3 is 16 amino acids. From germline, CDR1 is SGHRS and CDR2 YFSETQ. The CDR3 loop reads CASSSKAGGNTGELFF. In DNA form, the CDR3 reads TGCGCCAGCAGCTCGAAAGCGGGGGGGAATACCGGGGAGCTGTTTTTT.

The chain couples TRBV19 to TRBJ1-2; D is unresolved. CDR3 length: 14 residues. Trimming stripped 0 bases from V and 2 bases from J, with 7 bases between. The germline CDR1 and CDR2 sequences are LNHDA and SQIVND (reference sequence). For the CDR3, the DNA is TGTGCCAGTAGTATAGAGGCCAGAAACTATGGCTACACCTTC. It yields the protein CASSIEARNYGYTF.

The chain links TRBV9 to TRBJ2-5; weak D call: TRBD1 (5 bases). Trimming removed 0 bases from V and 2 bases from J, with 11 bases in between. Per germline, CDR1 SGDLS and CDR2 YYNGEE. The CDR3 loop spans 15 amino acids. The CDR3 DNA reads TGTGCCAGCAGCGTAGCTACGACAGTACAAGAGACCCAGTACTTC. It encodes CASSVATTVQETQYF.

V gene TRBV19 combines with J gene TRBJ2-5; D uncertain. In germline, CDR1 is LNHDA, CDR2 SQIVND (reference sequence). This CDR3 is 12 amino acids long. V was shortened by 7 bases and J by 1 base, with 7 bases between the two germline ends. The CDR3 reads CASNGPQETQYF. CDR3 in DNA: TGTGCCAGTAATGGCCCCCAAGAGACCCAGTACTTC.

This CDR3 reads CASSLSLAGLGYEQYF. The CDR3 coding sequence is TGTGCCAGCAGTTTAAGCTTGGCGGGATTGGGCTACGAGCAGTACTTC. The J gene is TRBJ2-5, the V gene TRBV27; tentatively, D is TRBD2 (6 bases). Gene TRBJ2-7 matches the end of the DNA better, so the J call may be wrong. CDR1 MNHEY and CDR2 SMNVEV come from the germline V gene (reference sequence). The CDR3 totals 16 residues.

This clone was recorded only once. This chain uses TRBV18 with TRBJ1-1; the match to TRBD1 covers 9 bases. CDR3 length: 15 amino acids. Germline-derived CDR1 and CDR2 are KGHSH and LQKENI. V trimming: 2 bases; J trimming: 5 bases; junction bases outside the gene matches: 6. CDR3: CASSPATGGLTEAFF. The CDR3 DNA sequence: TGTGCCAGCTCACCAGCAACAGGGGGCTTAACTGAAGCTTTCTTT.

In the case of this clone: Sequence at one end of the junction differs from germline and may be a read error. The gene calls are TRBV13 and TRBJ1-6, with D tentatively TRBD1 (6 bases). Germline lookup yields CDR1 PRHDT and CDR2 FYEKMQ (reference sequence). CDR3 length: 15 residues. The CDR3 here is CASSVGQIYNSPLHF. The CDR3 DNA reads TGTGCCAGCAGCGTAGGACAGATCTATAATTCACCCCTCCACTTT.

The rearrangement links TRBV30 to TRBJ1-2; TRBD1 matches at 9 bases. The CDR3 spans 13 residues. The V and J ends lost 3 bases and 5 bases, in that order; junction bases with no gene match: 4. Germline values: CDR1 GTSNPN, CDR2 SVGIG (reference sequence). The CDR3: CAWSSGQGYGYTF. In DNA, the CDR3 is TGTGCCTGGAGCTCGGGACAGGGTTATGGCTACACCTTC.

The rearrangement uses TRBV7-8 and TRBJ2-2; D may be TRBD1 (5 bases). Germline assignment: CDR1 SGHVS and CDR2 FQNEAQ. The CDR3 is 15 amino acids. The V end lost 2 bases, the J end lost 5 bases, and 12 bases lay between the germline ends. The CDR3: CASSLQGRATGELFF. The DNA of the CDR3 is TGTGCCAGCAGCTTACAAGGCAGGGCGACCGGGGAGCTGTTTTTT.

The chain employs TRBV6-1 and TRBJ1-4; TRBD1 matches 12 bases. The ends lost 2 bases at V and 8 bases at J; junction bases unmatched: 15. The CDR3 is 19 residues long. Germline V gives CDR1 MNHNS, CDR2 SASEGT. The CDR3 nucleotides read TGTGCCAGCAGTGAAAGGTCACCGGGACAGGGGGCTTCGGCGGAAAAACTGTTTTTT. Amino acids: CASSERSPGQGASAEKLFF.

The rearrangement links TRBV9 to TRBJ1-2; D is uncertain. V was cut by 0 bases and J by 7 bases, with 7 bases left in between. The germline V gene encodes CDR1 SGDLS and CDR2 YYNGEE. The CDR3 sequence is 12 residues long. The CDR3 DNA reads TGTGCCAGCAGCGTAGTCGGGAGTGGCTACACCTTC. Translation: CASSVVGSGYTF.

This clone was counted only a few times. This chain connects TRBV6-5 to TRBJ1-4; no definite D call. Germline V lookup: CDR1 MNHEY, CDR2 SVGAGI. CDR3 length: 15 amino acids. Trimming stripped 6 bases from V and 4 bases from J, with 15 bases between. CDR3 DNA: TGTGCCAGCAGACGGCGGGGATCCGGTAATGAAAAACTGTTTTTT. Translating it yields CASRRRGSGNEKLFF.

This clone was observed a single time. This chain connects TRBV6-1 to TRBJ2-6, with 10 bases matching TRBD1. The CDR3 consists of 17 residues. Looked up from germline, CDR1 is MNHNS and CDR2 is SASEGT. Trimming at V came to 4 bases and at J to 4 bases, leaving 7 bases not matched to a gene. The CDR3 DNA reads as TGTGCCAGCAGTGCGACAGGGGGCCCATTCGGGGCCAACGTCCTGACTTTC. Its protein is CASSATGGPFGANVLTF.

The rearrangement links TRBV18 to TRBJ2-7; 8 nucleotides line up with TRBD1. CDR1 is KGHSH and CDR2 is LQKENI in the germline V gene. The CDR3 is 12 amino acids. Unmatched junction bases numbered 3, after V lost 5 bases and J lost 6 bases. CDR3 sequence reads: CASSVDRGEQYF. In DNA form, the CDR3 reads TGTGCCAGCTCAGTCGACAGGGGCGAGCAGTACTTC.

J is TRBJ2-1 and V is TRBV4-3, with 13 bases aligning to TRBD2. The V gene's germline CDR1 is LGHNA and CDR2 YSLEER. CDR3 length equals 17 residues. With V trimmed by 3 bases and J by 8 bases, 10 bases remained unmatched. CDR3 amino acids: CASSQAPGLAGRDEQFF. CDR3 sequence (DNA): TGCGCCAGCAGCCAGGCCCCGGGACTAGCGGGGCGTGATGAGCAGTTCTTC.

The chain joins TRBV6-6 to TRBJ1-2; D gene unclear. The germline V gene has CDR1 MNHNY and CDR2 SVGAGI (reference sequence). The CDR3 spans 13 residues. The V and J ends lost 6 bases and 8 bases respectively, with 16 bases between them. CDR3 bases: TGTGCCAGCAGAAGGACCGCGCGGGAGGGCTACACCTTC. Translation gives CASRRTAREGYTF.

This clone was found once. The chain is built from TRBV7-2 and TRBJ1-3, with unresolved D. The germline V gene encodes CDR1 SGHTA and CDR2 FQGNSA. Trimming removed 1 base from V and 2 bases from J, with 6 bases in between. CDR3 size: 14 residues. CDR3 sequence: CASSLVKPGNTIYF. The DNA of the CDR3 is TGTGCCAGCAGCTTAGTTAAGCCTGGAAACACCATATATTTT.

V and J are TRBV6-1 and TRBJ2-1, with 12 nucleotides matching TRBD1. This CDR3 region has 15 residues. J gave up 5 bases and V 4 bases, and 3 bases lay outside the gene matches. CDR1 and CDR2 (germline): MNHNS, SASEGT. CDR3 bases: TGTGCCAGCAGTGCAGGGACAGGGGGCAACAATGAGCAGTTCTTC. It specifies CASSAGTGGNNEQFF.

The chain links TRBV19 to TRBJ1-4; D gene ambiguous. Germline loops: CDR1 LNHDA, CDR2 SQIVND (reference sequence). This CDR3 comprises 13 residues. V lost 5 bases, J lost 5 bases, and 9 bases lay in between. CDR3 region: CASSLQKNEKLFF. In DNA form, the CDR3 reads TGTGCCAGTAGTCTACAGAAGAATGAAAAACTGTTTTTT.

The count of this clone is one. The gene calls are TRBV10-3 and TRBJ2-5; D uncertain. The J call is uncertain, as TRBJ2-7 better fits the DNA end. The CDR3 totals 14 residues. Germline V gives CDR1 ENHRY, CDR2 SYGVKD. The CDR3 DNA follows: TGTGCCATCAGTGATCCCACCATAGCACGCGAGCAGTACTTC. Amino acid sequence: CAISDPTIAREQYF.

This clone turned up a few times. The chain uses TRBV27 and TRBJ2-7; TRBD2 is a possible D gene (5 bases). CDR1 and CDR2 from the germline V gene are MNHEY and SMNVEV (reference sequence). The CDR3 spans 16 residues. Trimming left V 1 base short and J 4 bases short, with 17 bases between. The CDR3 region is CASSLWAGFEGYEQYF. DNA of the CDR3: TGTGCCAGCAGTTTATGGGCAGGATTTGAGGGATACGAGCAGTACTTC.

The chain employs TRBV19 and TRBJ2-3; D unresolved. V was trimmed by 5 bases and J by 3 bases, leaving 18 bases between them. CDR1 is LNHDA, CDR2 SQIVND, per germline (reference sequence). The CDR3 is made up of 16 amino acids. CDR3 DNA sequence: TGTGCCAGTAGTGCCTTTGGCGGCCCTGGGACAGATACGCAGTATTTT. The encoded protein is CASSAFGGPGTDTQYF.

The chain links TRBV27 to TRBJ1-3, with D perhaps matching TRBD1 (5 bases). This CDR3 is built from 14 residues. Germline V gives CDR1 MNHEY, CDR2 SMNVEV (reference sequence). V was trimmed by 6 bases and J by 0 bases, leaving 9 bases between them. In nucleotides, the CDR3 is TGTGCCAGCAGCGACAGCAGCTCTGGAAACACCATATATTTT. This translates into CASSDSSSGNTIYF.

The gene calls are TRBV10-3 and TRBJ1-3, with a possible D match to TRBD1 (5 bases). Germline V gives CDR1 ENHRY, CDR2 SYGVKD. Trimming left V 5 bases short and J 1 base short, with 9 bases between. This CDR3 is built from 14 residues. The CDR3 spells CAISPDRSGNTIYF. The DNA of the CDR3 is TGTGCCATCAGTCCCGACAGATCTGGAAACACCATATATTTT.

The genes are TRBV7-2 and TRBJ2-3; 9 nucleotides align to TRBD2. The CDR3 is made up of 19 amino acids. Germline V gene sequence: CDR1 SGHTA, CDR2 FQGNSA. Losses at the gene ends were 1 base for V and 0 bases for J; bases not matched to a gene: 11. The CDR3, as DNA: TGTGCCAGCAGCTTAGGTCTGGCGGGGGGGAGCCTTAGCACAGATACGCAGTATTTT. Translated: CASSLGLAGGSLSTDTQYF.

The CDR3 coding sequence is TGTGCCATCAGTGAGGCGGTTTCGGGGGAGACCCAGTACTTC. Translating gives CAISEAVSGETQYF. This chain uses TRBV10-3 with TRBJ2-5; tentatively, D is TRBD2 (5 bases). Germline CDR1 is ENHRY and CDR2 is SYGVKD. The length of the CDR3 is 14 residues. Between the trimmed V and J ends, which lost 2 bases and 5 bases, there was a span of 12 bases.

The chain recombines TRBV6-1 with TRBJ2-3; tentative D call: TRBD2 (5 bases). Germline assignment: CDR1 MNHNS and CDR2 SASEGT. The CDR3 is 14 amino acids. The V end was cut by 3 bases, the J end by 2 bases, with 9 bases between. Here the CDR3 reads CASSDGGPTDTQYF. CDR3 sequence (DNA): TGTGCCAGCAGTGATGGCGGGCCCACAGATACGCAGTATTTT.

This clone showed up just a few times. The chain employs TRBV6-6 and TRBJ1-1; 7 bases fit TRBD1. Germline lookup yields CDR1 MNHNY and CDR2 SVGAGI (reference sequence). The CDR3 consists of 15 residues. The J segment lost 8 bases and the V segment lost 2 bases, leaving 11 bases of the junction unmatched. DNA for the CDR3: TGTGCCAGCAGTTACCCCGAAGGGGGCGAGGTGGAAGCTTTCTTT. This sequence encodes CASSYPEGGEVEAFF.